This T cell receptor (beta chain) was sequenced in a study of blood T cell repertoires in COVID-19. Overall study: Spain, Italy and the United States supplied samples that represented acute and convalescent COVID-19. PBMCs, B-cell-depleted T cells, or T cells were the source of the cDNA or gDNA that made up the material.

Original processing methods: Amplification with reference gene primers provided the estimates of nucleated cell counts. Profiled with immunoSEQ multiplex PCR; TCRdb holds only in-frame clones, not every one. V, J and clone size were drawn from that table, and D and trimming were deduced from the DNA. The data contain about 130,000 clones, approximately 90% of them seen just once; the ten biggest clones take up roughly 3.9%. The CDR3 covers 13 residues. V was shortened by 5 bases and J by 6 bases, with 14 bases between the two germline ends. Seattle researchers signed up patients amid active infection and tracked them longitudinally.

The sequenced sample was peripheral blood. The TCR was taken from a man aged 55 to 69 with COVID-19, enrolled during active disease. V gene TRBV12-3 or TRBV12-4 combines with J gene TRBJ2-7, with D perhaps TRBD2 (5 bases). CDR3 in amino acids: CASSPPREGEQYF. As DNA, the CDR3 is TGTGCCAGCAGTCCCCCTCGTGAGGGCGAGCAGTACTTC.